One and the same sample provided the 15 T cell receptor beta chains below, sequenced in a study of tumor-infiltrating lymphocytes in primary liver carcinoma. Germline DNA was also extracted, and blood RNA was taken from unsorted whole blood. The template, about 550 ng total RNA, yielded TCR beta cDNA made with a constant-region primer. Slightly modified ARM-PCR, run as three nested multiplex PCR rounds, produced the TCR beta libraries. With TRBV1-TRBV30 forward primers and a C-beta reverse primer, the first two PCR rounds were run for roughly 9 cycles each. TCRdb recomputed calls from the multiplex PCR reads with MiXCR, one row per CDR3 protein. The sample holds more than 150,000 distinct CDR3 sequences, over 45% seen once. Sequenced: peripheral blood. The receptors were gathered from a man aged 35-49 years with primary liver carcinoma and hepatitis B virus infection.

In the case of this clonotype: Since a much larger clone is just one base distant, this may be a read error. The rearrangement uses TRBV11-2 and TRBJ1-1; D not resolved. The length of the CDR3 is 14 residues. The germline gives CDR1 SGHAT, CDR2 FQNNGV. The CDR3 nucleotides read TGTGCCAGGAGCTTAGGAACGGGCATAAACGAAGCTTTCTTT. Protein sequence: CARSLGTGINEAFF.

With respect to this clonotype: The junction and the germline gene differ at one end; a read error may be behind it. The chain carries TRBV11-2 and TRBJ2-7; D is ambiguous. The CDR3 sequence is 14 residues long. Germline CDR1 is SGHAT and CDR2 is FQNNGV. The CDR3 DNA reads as TGTGCCAGGAGCTTAACCGATGGAGCCTACTGGCAGTACTTC. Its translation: CARSLTDGAYWQYF.

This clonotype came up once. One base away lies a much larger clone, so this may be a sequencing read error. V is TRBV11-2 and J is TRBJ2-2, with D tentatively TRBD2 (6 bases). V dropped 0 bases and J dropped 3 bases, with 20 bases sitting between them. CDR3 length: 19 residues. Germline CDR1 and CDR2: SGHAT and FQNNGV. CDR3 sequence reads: CASSLDPRTTGSYTGELFF. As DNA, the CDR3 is TGTGCCAGCAGCTTAGACCCTAGGACTACCGGGAGTTACACCGGGGAGCTGTTTTTT. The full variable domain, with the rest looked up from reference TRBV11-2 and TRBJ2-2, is EAGVAQSPRYKIIEKRQSVAFWCNPISGHATLYWYQQILGQGPKLLIQFQNNGVVDDSQLPKDRFSAERLKGVDSTLKIQPAKLEDSAVYLCASSLDPRTTGSYTGELFFGEGSRLTVL.

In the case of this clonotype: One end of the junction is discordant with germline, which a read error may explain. In DNA, the CDR3 is TGCAGCGTCCTCTTTACAGGGGGCGGAAGTGGGGCCAACGTCCTGAATTTC. Protein product: CSVLFTGGGSGANVLNF. The chain employs TRBV29-1 and TRBJ2-6, with TRBD1 identical over 9 bases. Germline V gene sequence: CDR1 SQVTM, CDR2 ANQGSEA. The CDR3 loop spans 17 amino acids. The full variable domain, in which reference TRBV29-1 and TRBJ2-6 provide the parts outside the CDR3, is SAVISQKPSRDICQRGTSLTIQCQVDSQVTMMFWYRQQPGQSLTLIATANQGSEATYESGFVIDKFPISRPNLTFSTLTVSNMSPEDSSIYLCSVLFTGGGSGANVLNFGAGSRLTVL.

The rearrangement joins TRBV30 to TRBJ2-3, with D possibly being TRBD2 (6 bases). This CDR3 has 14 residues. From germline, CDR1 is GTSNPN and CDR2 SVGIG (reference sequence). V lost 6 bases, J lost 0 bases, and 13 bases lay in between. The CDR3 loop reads CACTGGVSTDTQYF. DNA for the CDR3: TGTGCCTGCACAGGAGGGGTGAGCACAGATACGCAGTATTTT.

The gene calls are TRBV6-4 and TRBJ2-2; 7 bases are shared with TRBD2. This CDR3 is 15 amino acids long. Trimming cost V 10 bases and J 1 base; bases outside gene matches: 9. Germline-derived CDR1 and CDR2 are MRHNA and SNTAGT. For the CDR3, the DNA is TGTGCCACCAGGAGGGAGGGCCGGAACACCGGGGAGCTGTTTTTT. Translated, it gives CATRREGRNTGELFF.

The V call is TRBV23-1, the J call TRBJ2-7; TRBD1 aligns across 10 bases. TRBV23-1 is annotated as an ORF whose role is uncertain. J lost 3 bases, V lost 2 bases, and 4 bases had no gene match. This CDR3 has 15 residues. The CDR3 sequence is CASSQGTGEFYEQYF. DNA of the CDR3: TGCGCCAGCAGTCAAGGGACAGGGGAATTCTACGAGCAGTACTTC.

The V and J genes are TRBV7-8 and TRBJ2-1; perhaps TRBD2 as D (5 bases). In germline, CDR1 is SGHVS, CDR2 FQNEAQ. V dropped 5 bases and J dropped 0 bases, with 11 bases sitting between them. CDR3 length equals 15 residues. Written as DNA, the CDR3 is TGTGCCAGCAGCAGGACTTTCAGCTCCTACAATGAGCAGTTCTTC. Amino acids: CASSRTFSSYNEQFF.

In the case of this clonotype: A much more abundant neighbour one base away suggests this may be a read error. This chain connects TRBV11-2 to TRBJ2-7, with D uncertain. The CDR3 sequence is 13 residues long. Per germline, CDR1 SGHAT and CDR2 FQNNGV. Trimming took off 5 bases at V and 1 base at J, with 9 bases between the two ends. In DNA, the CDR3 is TGTGCCAGCAGCATGGACGCTTCCTACGAGCAGTACTTC. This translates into CASSMDASYEQYF.

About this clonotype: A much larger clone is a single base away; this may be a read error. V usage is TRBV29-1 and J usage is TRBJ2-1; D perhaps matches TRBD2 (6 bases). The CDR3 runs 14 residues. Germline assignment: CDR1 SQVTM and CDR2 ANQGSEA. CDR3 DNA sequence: TGCAGCGCTGAACCAACTAGCCGCTTAAATGAGCAGTTCTTC. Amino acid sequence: CSAEPTSRLNEQFF.

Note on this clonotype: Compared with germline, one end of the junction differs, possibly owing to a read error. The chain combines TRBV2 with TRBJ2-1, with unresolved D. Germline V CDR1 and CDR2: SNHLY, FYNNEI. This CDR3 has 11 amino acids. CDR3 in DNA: TGTGCCAGCAAGGTCGACAATGAGCAGTCCTTC. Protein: CASKVDNEQSF.

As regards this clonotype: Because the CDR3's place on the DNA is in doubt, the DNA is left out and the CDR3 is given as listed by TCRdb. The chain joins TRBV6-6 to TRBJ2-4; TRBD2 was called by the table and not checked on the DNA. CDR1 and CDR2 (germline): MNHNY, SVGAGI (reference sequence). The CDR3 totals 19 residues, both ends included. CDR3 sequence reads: CASSSLKDWADGAKNILYF.

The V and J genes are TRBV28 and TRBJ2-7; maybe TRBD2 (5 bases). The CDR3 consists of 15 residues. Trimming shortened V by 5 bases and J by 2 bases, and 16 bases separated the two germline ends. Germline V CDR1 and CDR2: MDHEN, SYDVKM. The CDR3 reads CASSPKDSSPYEQYF. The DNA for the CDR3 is TGTGCCAGCAGTCCAAAGGACTCCAGCCCCTACGAGCAGTACTTC.

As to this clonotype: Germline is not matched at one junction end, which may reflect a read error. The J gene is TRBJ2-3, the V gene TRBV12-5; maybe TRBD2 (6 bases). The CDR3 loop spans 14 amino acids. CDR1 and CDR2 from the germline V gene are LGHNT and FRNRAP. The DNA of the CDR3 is TGTGCTAGTGGCCCGGGACTCCTGGGGGATATGCAGTATTTT. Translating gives CASGPGLLGDMQYF.

In DNA, the CDR3 is TGTGCCGGCTACAGGGGGATGGCCAATGAGCAGTTCTTC. It translates to CAGYRGMANEQFF. The chain uses TRBV2 and TRBJ2-1; 8 positions agree with TRBD1. Germline trimming cut 11 bases from V and 6 bases from J; bases unmatched to any gene: 9. CDR1 and CDR2 from the germline V gene are SNHLY and FYNNEI. The CDR3 extends over 13 amino acids.